The rows below give T cell receptor beta chains drawn from one sample of a study of tumor-infiltrating lymphocytes in glioblastoma multiforme. One entry per CDR3 protein, called by TCRdb with MiXCR from the multiplex PCR reads. This repertoire shows around 15,000 distinct CDR3 sequences, over 65% found once; its top ten account for over 35%. The sequencing sample was made of brain tumor tissue. The origin of the receptors is a male donor with glioblastoma. The CDR3 runs from the conserved cysteine through the conserved F or W. The order of the fields is V gene, D gene, CDR3 protein. The D gene is left open where the match is weak.

V gene: TRBV7-8
D gene: .
CDR3 protein: CASSLGGSTEAFF

V gene: TRBV7-9
D gene: .
CDR3 protein: CASRLGGVPYEQYF

V gene: TRBV4-3
D gene: TRBD2
CDR3 protein: CASSQDLRLAGGPGTQYF

V gene: TRBV29-1
D gene: .
CDR3 protein: CSVVGAVGTDTQYF

V gene: TRBV6-1
D gene: .
CDR3 protein: CASIPGRIGTEAFF

V gene: TRBV29-1
D gene: TRBD1
CDR3 protein: CSVTGTGIRSGTGELFF

V gene: TRBV11-3
D gene: .
CDR3 protein: CASSLGMNTEAFF

V gene: TRBV20-1
D gene: .
CDR3 protein: CSTRGLAGGLYEQYF

V gene: TRBV20-1
D gene: .
CDR3 protein: CRARDGGGLGSEAFF

V gene: TRBV20-1
D gene: TRBD1
CDR3 protein: CSARARGQGGSPLHF

V gene: TRBV12-3/TRBV12-4
D gene: TRBD1
CDR3 protein: CASNPPGRQGQETQYF